These 14 T cell receptor beta chains were sequenced from one sample in a study of blood T cells in healthy people across ages. A sample-barcoded 5' primer and a J-beta primer mix were used in a second PCR of roughly 6 to 11 cycles. TCRdb used MiXCR to reprocess the 5' RACE reads, holding one entry per CDR3 protein. The sample holds 750,000 to 950,000 distinct CDR3 sequences, 25% to 35% seen once. Separately, the same data were catalogued under a study of T cells of mothers and their children.

Material for sequencing was blood. The receptor set was obtained from a woman in her thirties or forties in good health.

This clonotype was counted a few times. This could be a read error, since a much larger clone is one nucleotide away. This rearrangement joins TRBV25-1 to TRBJ2-5; D is uncertain. The germline V and J ends were trimmed by 3 bases and 5 bases, with 4 bases remaining between them. Germline V lookup: CDR1 MGHDK, CDR2 SYGVNS. This CDR3 contains 11 residues. The DNA of the CDR3 is TGTGCCAGCAGTGATTTGGAGACCCAGTACTTC. Translation: CASSDLETQYF.

The chain combines TRBV20-1 with TRBJ2-7, with 7 bases aligning to TRBD2. Germline-derived CDR1 and CDR2 are DFQATT and SNEGSKA (reference sequence). The CDR3 consists of 14 residues. Unmatched junction bases numbered 9, after V lost 1 base and J lost 6 bases. The CDR3 DNA reads as TGCAGTGCTAGAGCCCCTCCGGGGGGAGGCGAGCAGTACTTC. This encodes CSARAPPGGGEQYF.

This clonotype was recorded a few times. The rearrangement uses TRBV4-3 and TRBJ1-1, with D perhaps matching TRBD1 (5 bases). CDR3 length: 13 residues. Between the trimmed V and J ends, which lost 2 bases and 5 bases, there was a span of 9 bases. Germline CDR1 LGHNA, CDR2 YSLEER. For the CDR3, the DNA is TGCGCCAGCAGCCAACAGGGTTGGACTGAAGCTTTCTTT. Protein product: CASSQQGWTEAFF.

This clonotype has only a few counts. The chain has TRBV7-3 and TRBJ1-4; 7 nucleotides match TRBD1. The CDR3 is 15 residues long. V lost 5 bases, J lost 8 bases, and 11 bases stayed unmatched. Germline CDR1 and CDR2: SGHTA and FQGTGA. CDR3 in amino acids: CASSPKGQEGEKLFF. DNA of the CDR3: TGTGCCAGCAGCCCGAAAGGACAGGAGGGGGAAAAACTGTTTTTT.

J is TRBJ1-1 and V is TRBV9; 8 bases are shared with TRBD1. Germline V gene lookup returns CDR1 SGDLS and CDR2 YYNGEE. The CDR3 extends over 15 amino acids. After removal of 3 bases from V and 3 bases from J, the junction contained 7 bases not matched to a gene. The CDR3 here is CASSALQQGDTEAFF. The DNA of the CDR3 is TGTGCCAGCAGCGCACTCCAACAGGGGGACACTGAAGCTTTCTTT.

The chain has TRBV7-9 and TRBJ1-2; TRBD1 matches at 8 bases. Unmatched junction bases numbered 6, after V lost 11 bases and J lost 4 bases. The CDR3 is 12 amino acids. Germline V CDR1 and CDR2: SEHNR, FQNEAQ (reference sequence). The CDR3 spells CAGQGSFYGYTF. Here the CDR3 DNA reads TGTGCCGGACAGGGCTCCTTCTATGGCTACACCTTC.

The gene calls are TRBV7-8 and TRBJ2-1; 7 bases agree with TRBD1. This CDR3 has 13 residues. Trimming took 5 bases from V and 9 from J; bases not matched to a gene: 7. The germline V gene encodes CDR1 SGHVS and CDR2 FQNEAQ. CDR3 amino acids: CASSLEQGSEQFF. CDR3 nucleotide sequence: TGTGCCAGCAGCCTCGAACAGGGGAGTGAGCAGTTCTTC.

CDR3 protein: CASSLAGGGGTEAFF. The DNA for the CDR3 is TGTGCCAGCAGCTTGGCAGGGGGCGGAGGCACTGAAGCTTTCTTT. The V and J genes are TRBV7-9 and TRBJ1-1, with 8 bases aligning to TRBD1. The V gene's germline CDR1 is SEHNR and CDR2 FQNEAQ (reference sequence). V lost 3 bases to trimming and J lost 4 bases; unmatched junction nucleotides: 7. The CDR3 contains 15 residues.

This clonotype has ten or more counts. The J gene is TRBJ2-7, the V gene TRBV29-1, with a tentative D call TRBD1 (6 bases). Trimming shortened V by 6 bases and J by 2 bases, and 17 bases separated the two germline ends. Germline V gives CDR1 SQVTM, CDR2 ANQGSEA. This CDR3 has 14 amino acids. The CDR3 is CSVKTSGVTYEQYF. The DNA for the CDR3 is TGCAGCGTGAAGACATCAGGGGTGACCTACGAGCAGTACTTC.

To note about this clonotype: This may be a read error, as it is one base from a much larger clone. The chain employs TRBV4-1 and TRBJ2-1, with 9 bases aligning to TRBD2. Germline assignment: CDR1 MGHRA and CDR2 YSYEKL. The CDR3 covers 16 residues. The ends lost 4 bases at V and 7 bases at J; junction bases unmatched: 11. Here the CDR3 reads CASSPSSGGTRNEQFF. Here the CDR3 DNA reads TGCGCCAGCAGCCCCTCCAGCGGGGGGACTCGGAATGAGCAGTTCTTC.

This clonotype turned up a few times. The chain recombines TRBV20-1 with TRBJ1-1, with TRBD1 identical over 7 bases. Germline-derived CDR1 and CDR2 are DFQATT and SNEGSKA (reference sequence). The CDR3 consists of 14 residues. V shed 3 bases, J shed 4 bases, and the junction held 8 bases outside the gene matches. DNA of the CDR3: TGCAGTGCTAGCATGACAGGGACGAGCACTGAAGCTTTCTTT. This gives the protein CSASMTGTSTEAFF.

This clonotype was counted many times. The gene calls are TRBV20-1 and TRBJ1-5; TRBD1 might be the D (5 bases). Trimming cost V 3 bases and J 6 bases, with 15 bases left between them. CDR3 length equals 14 residues. Germline V gene lookup returns CDR1 DFQATT and CDR2 SNEGSKA (reference sequence). This CDR3 is CSASLRDVGQPQHF. CDR3 DNA: TGCAGTGCTAGCCTCAGGGATGTGGGTCAGCCCCAGCATTTT.

A few counts support this clonotype. The chain carries TRBV6-5 and TRBJ1-4; D may be TRBD1 (5 bases). This CDR3 region has 14 residues. The germline gives CDR1 MNHEY, CDR2 SVGAGI. V lost 3 bases to trimming and J lost 6 bases, with 11 bases between them. This chain's CDR3 is CASSYNGADEKLFF. The CDR3 region has the DNA TGTGCCAGCAGTTATAATGGGGCGGATGAAAAACTGTTTTTT.

The chain recombines TRBV30 with TRBJ1-1, with D unresolved. The CDR3 is made up of 14 amino acids. Germline CDR1 reads GTSNPN; CDR2 reads SVGIG (reference sequence). The germline V and J ends were trimmed by 5 bases and 2 bases, with 15 bases remaining between them. CDR3 coding DNA: TGTGCCTGGGACGCCTGGTCAGGTAACACTGAAGCTTTCTTT. It is translated as CAWDAWSGNTEAFF.